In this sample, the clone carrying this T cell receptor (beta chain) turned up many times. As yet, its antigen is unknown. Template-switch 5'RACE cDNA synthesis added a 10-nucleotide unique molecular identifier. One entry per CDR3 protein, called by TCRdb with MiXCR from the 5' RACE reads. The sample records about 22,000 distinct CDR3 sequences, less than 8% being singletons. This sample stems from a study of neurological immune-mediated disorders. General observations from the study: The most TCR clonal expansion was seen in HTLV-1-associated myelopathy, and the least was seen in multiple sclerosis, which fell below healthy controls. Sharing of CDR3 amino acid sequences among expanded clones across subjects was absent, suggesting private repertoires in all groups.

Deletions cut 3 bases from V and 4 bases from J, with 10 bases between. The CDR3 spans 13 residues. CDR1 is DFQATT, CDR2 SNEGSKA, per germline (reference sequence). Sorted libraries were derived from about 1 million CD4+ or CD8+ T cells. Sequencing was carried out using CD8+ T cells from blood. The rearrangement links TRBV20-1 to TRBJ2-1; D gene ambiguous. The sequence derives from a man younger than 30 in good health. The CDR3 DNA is TGCAGTGCTAGGGGCTGGAAATACAATGAGCAGTTCTTC. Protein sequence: CSARGWKYNEQFF.